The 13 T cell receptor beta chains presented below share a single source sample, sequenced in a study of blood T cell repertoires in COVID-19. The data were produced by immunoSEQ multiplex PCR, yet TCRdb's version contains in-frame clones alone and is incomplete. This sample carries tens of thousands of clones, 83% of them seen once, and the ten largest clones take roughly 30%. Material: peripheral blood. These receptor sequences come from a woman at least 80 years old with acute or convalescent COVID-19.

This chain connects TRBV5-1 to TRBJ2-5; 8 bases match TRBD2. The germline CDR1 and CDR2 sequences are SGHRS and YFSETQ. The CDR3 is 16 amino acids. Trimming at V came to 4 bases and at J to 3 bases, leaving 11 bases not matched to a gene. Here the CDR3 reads CASSQFPSGSEETQYF. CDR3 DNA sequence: TGCGCCAGCAGCCAATTTCCCAGCGGGAGTGAAGAGACCCAGTACTTC.

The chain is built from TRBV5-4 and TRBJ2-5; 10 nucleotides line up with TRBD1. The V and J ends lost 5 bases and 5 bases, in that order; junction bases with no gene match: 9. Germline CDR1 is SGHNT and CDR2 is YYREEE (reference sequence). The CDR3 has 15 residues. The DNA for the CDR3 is TGTGCCAGCAGTTTAGTGGGGACAGGGGCCGAGACCCAGTACTTC. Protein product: CASSLVGTGAETQYF.

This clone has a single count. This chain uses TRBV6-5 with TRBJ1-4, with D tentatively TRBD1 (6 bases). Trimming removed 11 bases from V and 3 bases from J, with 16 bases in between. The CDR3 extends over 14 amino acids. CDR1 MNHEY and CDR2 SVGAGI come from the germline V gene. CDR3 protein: CAGRGGRANEKLFF. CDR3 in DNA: TGTGCCGGTCGGGGGGGGCGAGCTAATGAAAAACTGTTTTTT.

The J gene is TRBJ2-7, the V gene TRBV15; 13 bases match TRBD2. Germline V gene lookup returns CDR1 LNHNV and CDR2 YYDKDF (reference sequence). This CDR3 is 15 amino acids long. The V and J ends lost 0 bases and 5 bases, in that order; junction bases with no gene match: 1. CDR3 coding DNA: TGTGCCACCAGCAGAGAACTAGCGGGAGGGGACGAGCAGTACTTC. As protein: CATSRELAGGDEQYF.

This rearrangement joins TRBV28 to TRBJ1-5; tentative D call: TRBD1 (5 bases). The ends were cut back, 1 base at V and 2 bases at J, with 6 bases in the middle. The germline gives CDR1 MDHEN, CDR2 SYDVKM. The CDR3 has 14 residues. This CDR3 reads CASSLSQGNQPQHF. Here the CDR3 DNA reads TGTGCCAGCAGTTTATCACAGGGCAATCAGCCCCAGCATTTT.

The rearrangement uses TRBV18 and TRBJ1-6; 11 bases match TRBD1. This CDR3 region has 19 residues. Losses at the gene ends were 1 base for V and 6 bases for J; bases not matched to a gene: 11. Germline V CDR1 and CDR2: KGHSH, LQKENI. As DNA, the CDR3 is TGTGCCAGCTCACCACAGCGGTCGGACAGGGGGCAGGGTAATTCACCCCTCCACTTT. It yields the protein CASSPQRSDRGQGNSPLHF.

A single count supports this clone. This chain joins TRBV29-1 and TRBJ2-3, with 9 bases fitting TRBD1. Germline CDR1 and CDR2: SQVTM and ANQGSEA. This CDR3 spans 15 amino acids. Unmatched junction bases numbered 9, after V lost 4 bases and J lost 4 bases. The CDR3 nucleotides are TGCAGCGTTGGAAGACAGGGGGGTGGGGCAGATACGCAGTATTTT. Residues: CSVGRQGGGADTQYF.

The CDR3 loop is CASSLGGGKTGELFF. CDR3 in DNA: TGTGCCAGCAGTTTAGGGGGAGGGAAGACCGGGGAGCTGTTTTTT. The chain links TRBV28 to TRBJ2-2, with 7 bases fitting TRBD2. Looked up from germline, CDR1 is MDHEN and CDR2 is SYDVKM. J was trimmed by 5 bases and V by 2 bases; bases with no gene match: 5. This CDR3 is 15 amino acids long. Based on the CDR3 plus reference TRBV28 and TRBJ2-2, the full variable domain is DVKVTQSSRYLVKRTGEKVFLECVQDMDHENMFWYRQDPGLGLRLIYFSYDVKMKEKGDIPEGYSVSREKKERFSLILESASTNQTSMYLCASSLGGGKTGELFFGEGSRLTVL.

CDR3 sequence (DNA): TGTGCCAGCTCAAGCGGGATAGGGTCCACCGGGGAGCTGTTTTTT. Its protein product is CASSSGIGSTGELFF. The rearrangement joins TRBV18 to TRBJ2-2, with 7 bases lining up with TRBD2. The V and J ends lost 5 bases and 4 bases, in that order; junction bases with no gene match: 7. Germline CDR1 is KGHSH and CDR2 is LQKENI. This CDR3 comprises 15 residues.

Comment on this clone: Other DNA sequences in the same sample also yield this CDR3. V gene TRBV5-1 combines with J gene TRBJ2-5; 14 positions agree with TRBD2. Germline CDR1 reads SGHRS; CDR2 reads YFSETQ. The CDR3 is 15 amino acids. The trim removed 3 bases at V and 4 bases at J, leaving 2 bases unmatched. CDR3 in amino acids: CASSSGLAGGETQYF. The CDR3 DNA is TGCGCCAGCAGCTCCGGACTAGCGGGAGGAGAGACCCAGTACTTC.

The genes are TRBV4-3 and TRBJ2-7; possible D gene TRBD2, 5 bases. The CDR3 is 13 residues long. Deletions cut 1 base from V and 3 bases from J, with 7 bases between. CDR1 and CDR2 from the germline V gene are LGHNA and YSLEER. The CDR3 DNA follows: TGCGCCAGCAGCCAAGTTCGGGGCTACGAGCAGTACTTC. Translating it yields CASSQVRGYEQYF.

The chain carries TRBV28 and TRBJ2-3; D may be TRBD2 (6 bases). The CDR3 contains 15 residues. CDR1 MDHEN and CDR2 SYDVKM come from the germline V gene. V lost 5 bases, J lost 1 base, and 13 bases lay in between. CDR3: CASSPGGSGTDTQYF. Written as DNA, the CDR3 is TGTGCCAGCAGTCCCGGGGGTAGCGGCACAGATACGCAGTATTTT.

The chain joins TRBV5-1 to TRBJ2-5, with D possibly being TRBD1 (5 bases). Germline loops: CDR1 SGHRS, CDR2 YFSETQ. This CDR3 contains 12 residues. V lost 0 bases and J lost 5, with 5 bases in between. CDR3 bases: TGCGCCAGCAGCTTGGAGGGGGAGACCCAGTACTTC. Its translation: CASSLEGETQYF.